The sequence of this T cell receptor (beta chain) was determined in a study of OX40 agonist ivuxolimab in advanced cancers. The overall study: The dose of intravenous ivuxolimab that patients received every 2 weeks ranged from 0.01 to 10 mg/kg.

Prior autoimmune disease or systemic immunosuppression barred patients. Study-level points and caveats: Some nonresponders also had low normalized T-cell clonal expansion. At 0.1 to 3.0 mg/kg and by week 6, clonal expansion occurred in CD4+ and CD8+ blood T cells.

This CDR3 comprises 15 residues. V gave up 3 bases and J gave up 4 bases, with 13 bases separating them. Germline-derived CDR1 and CDR2 are MNHEY and SVGAGI. Assay used: immunoSEQ multiplex PCR; TCRdb lists only in-frame clones, some missing. The table has 65,000 to 70,000 clones, roughly 90% seen once; the top ten hold 10%. A word on this clone: What it binds is not known.

This TCR was recovered from an adult with an advanced solid tumor such as melanoma, head and neck, liver or kidney cancer. This specimen was CD4+ or CD8+ T cells sorted from blood, taken in a trial of the OX40 agonist ivuxolimab. The rearrangement joins TRBV6-5 to TRBJ1-3; possible D gene TRBD1, 6 bases. The CDR3 protein is CASSYTGADGNTIYF. The DNA for the CDR3 is TGTGCCAGCAGTTATACGGGGGCGGACGGAAACACCATATATTTT.